Given below is one T cell receptor beta chain in context. The record originates from a study of control samples from healthy donors and cancer patients. Germline-derived CDR1 and CDR2 are ENHRY and SYGVKD. Losses at the gene ends were 2 bases for V and 4 bases for J; bases not matched to a gene: 6. CDR3 length equals 16 residues. The method was immunoSEQ multiplex PCR; TCRdb's version includes in-frame clones alone and lacks a portion of them. The sample carries 98,000 or so clones, around three quarters recorded once. The chain is built from TRBV10-3 and TRBJ2-3; TRBD2 matches at 10 bases. Sequenced sample: blood. The sequence derives from a woman in her twenties or thirties in good health. CDR3 loop: CAISERSGGASDTQYF. CDR3 bases: TGTGCCATCAGTGAGAGGAGCGGGGGGGCCTCAGATACGCAGTATTTT.